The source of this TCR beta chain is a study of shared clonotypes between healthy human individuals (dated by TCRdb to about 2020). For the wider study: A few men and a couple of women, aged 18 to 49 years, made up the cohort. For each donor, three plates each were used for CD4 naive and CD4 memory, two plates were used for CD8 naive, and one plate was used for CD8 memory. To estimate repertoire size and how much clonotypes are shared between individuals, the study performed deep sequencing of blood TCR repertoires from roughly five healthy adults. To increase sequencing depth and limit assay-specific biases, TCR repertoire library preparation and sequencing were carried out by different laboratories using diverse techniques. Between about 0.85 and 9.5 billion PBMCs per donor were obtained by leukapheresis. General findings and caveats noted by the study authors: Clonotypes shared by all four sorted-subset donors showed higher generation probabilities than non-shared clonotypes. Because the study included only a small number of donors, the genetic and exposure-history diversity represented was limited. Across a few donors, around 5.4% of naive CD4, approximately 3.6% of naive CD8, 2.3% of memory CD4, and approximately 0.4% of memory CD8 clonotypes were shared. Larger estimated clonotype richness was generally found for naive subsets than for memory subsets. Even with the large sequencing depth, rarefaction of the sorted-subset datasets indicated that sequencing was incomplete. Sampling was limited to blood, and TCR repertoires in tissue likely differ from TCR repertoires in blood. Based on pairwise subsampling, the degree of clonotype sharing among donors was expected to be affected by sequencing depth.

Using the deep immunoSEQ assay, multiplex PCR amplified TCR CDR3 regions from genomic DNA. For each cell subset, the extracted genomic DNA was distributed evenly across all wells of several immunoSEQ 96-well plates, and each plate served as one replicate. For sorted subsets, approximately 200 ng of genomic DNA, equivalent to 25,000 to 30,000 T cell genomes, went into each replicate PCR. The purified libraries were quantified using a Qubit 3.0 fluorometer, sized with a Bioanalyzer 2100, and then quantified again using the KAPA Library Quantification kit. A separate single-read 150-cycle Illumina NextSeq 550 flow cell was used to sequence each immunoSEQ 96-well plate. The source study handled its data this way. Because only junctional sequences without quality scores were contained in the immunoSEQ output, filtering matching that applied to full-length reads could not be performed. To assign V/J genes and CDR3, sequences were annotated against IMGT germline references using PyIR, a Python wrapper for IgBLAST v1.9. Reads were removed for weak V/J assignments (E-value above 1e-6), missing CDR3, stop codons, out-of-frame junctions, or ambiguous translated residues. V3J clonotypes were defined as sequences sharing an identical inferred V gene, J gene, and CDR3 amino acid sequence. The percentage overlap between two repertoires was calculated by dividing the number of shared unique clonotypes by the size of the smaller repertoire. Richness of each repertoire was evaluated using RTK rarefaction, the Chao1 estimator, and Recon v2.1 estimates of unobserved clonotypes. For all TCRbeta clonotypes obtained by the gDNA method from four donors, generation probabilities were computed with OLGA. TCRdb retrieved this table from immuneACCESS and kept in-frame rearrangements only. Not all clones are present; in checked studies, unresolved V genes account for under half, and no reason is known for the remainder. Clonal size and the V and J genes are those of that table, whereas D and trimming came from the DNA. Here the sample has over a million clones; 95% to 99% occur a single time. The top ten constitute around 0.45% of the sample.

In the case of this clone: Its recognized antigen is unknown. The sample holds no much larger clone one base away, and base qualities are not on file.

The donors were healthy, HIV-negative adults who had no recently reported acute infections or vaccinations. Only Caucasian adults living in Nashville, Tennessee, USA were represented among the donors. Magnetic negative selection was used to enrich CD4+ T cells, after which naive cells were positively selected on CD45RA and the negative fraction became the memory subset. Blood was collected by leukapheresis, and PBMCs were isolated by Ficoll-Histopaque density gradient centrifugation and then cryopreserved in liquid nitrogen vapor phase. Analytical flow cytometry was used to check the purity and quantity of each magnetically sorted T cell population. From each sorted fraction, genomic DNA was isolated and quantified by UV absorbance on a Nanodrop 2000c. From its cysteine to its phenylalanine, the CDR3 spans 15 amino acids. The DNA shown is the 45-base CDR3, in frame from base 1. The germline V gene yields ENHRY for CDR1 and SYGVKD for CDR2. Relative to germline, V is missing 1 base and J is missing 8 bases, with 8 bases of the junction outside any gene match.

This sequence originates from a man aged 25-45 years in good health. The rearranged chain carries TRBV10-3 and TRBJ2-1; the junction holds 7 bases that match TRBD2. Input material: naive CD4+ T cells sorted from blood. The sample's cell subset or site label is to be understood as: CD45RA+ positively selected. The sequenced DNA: TGTGCCATCAGTGAGTTTGGGGGGGGTAGGGATGAGCAGTTCTTC. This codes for CAISEFGGGRDEQFF.